Below, 11 T cell receptor beta chains from the same sample are listed, as sequenced in a study of shared clonotypes between healthy human individuals. Sequencing used immunoSEQ multiplex PCR; TCRdb keeps in-frame clones, though not all of them. This sample has about 1 million clones; about 74% occur once, and the top ten carry 1.5%. Specimen: memory CD4+ T cells sorted from blood. The subset was: CD45RA-negative fraction. All receptors derive from a man aged 18 to 35 in good health.

The chain employs TRBV9 and TRBJ2-1; no firm D call. There are 13 residues in the CDR3. Trimming took off 0 bases at V and 5 bases at J, with 6 bases between the two ends. Germline CDR1 SGDLS, CDR2 YYNGEE. DNA of the CDR3: TGTGCCAGCAGCGTAGTAGGAAACAATGAGCAGTTCTTC. Encoded protein: CASSVVGNNEQFF.

The gene calls are TRBV27 and TRBJ1-2; tentatively, D is TRBD1 (5 bases). CDR3 length: 14 amino acids. The V and J ends lost 11 bases and 11 bases respectively, with 27 bases between them. The germline CDR1 and CDR2 sequences are MNHEY and SMNVEV (reference sequence). DNA for the CDR3: TGTGCCTGGGGGGAATTGAAAGAAAGCGAAAGATACACCTTC. This translates into CAWGELKESERYTF.

The chain recombines TRBV6-5 with TRBJ1-4; 8 bases map to TRBD1. Per the germline V gene, CDR1 is MNHEY and CDR2 is SVGAGI. The CDR3 sequence is 15 residues long. The V gene end was trimmed by 2 bases and the J gene end by 7 bases; junction bases not matched to a gene: 6. The CDR3 region has the DNA TGTGCCAGCAGTTACCCCACAGGGGGGGGTGAAAAACTGTTTTTT. Amino acid sequence: CASSYPTGGGEKLFF.

The rearrangement uses TRBV11-2 and TRBJ2-7; D not resolved. This CDR3 contains 15 residues. Trimming took 5 bases from V and 1 from J, leaving 15 bases between them. The germline V gene encodes CDR1 SGHAT and CDR2 FQNNGV. The CDR3 DNA reads TGTGCCAGCAGCCCAAACCGGATGGGATCCTACGAGCAGTACTTC. Amino acids: CASSPNRMGSYEQYF.

This clone was counted a single time. The J gene is TRBJ2-7, the V gene TRBV5-4; 9 bases fit TRBD2. The CDR3 is 17 amino acids. The V gene end was trimmed by 4 bases and the J gene end by 3 bases; junction bases not matched to a gene: 14. The germline V gene has CDR1 SGHNT and CDR2 YYREEE (reference sequence). The CDR3 loop reads CASSPGASGASLYEQYF. CDR3 nucleotide sequence: TGTGCCAGCAGCCCTGGGGCTAGCGGGGCCTCCCTCTACGAGCAGTACTTC.

The chain employs TRBV30 and TRBJ1-1, with 9 bases matching TRBD1. This CDR3 is 15 amino acids long. CDR1 and CDR2 from the germline V gene are GTSNPN and SVGIG (reference sequence). Trimming took 6 bases from V and 1 from J; bases not matched to a gene: 9. In DNA form, the CDR3 reads TGTGCCTGCTTTTACAGGGGGCTGGGGAACACTGAAGCTTTCTTT. It encodes CACFYRGLGNTEAFF.

The chain recombines TRBV6-5 with TRBJ2-5; perhaps TRBD1 as D (5 bases). The J call is doubtful: the DNA matches TRBJ2-7 better. The germline CDR1 and CDR2 sequences are MNHEY and SVGAGI. This CDR3 region has 16 residues. CDR3 loop: CASSYSTVWGPYEQYF. CDR3 coding DNA: TGTGCCAGCAGTTACTCGACAGTCTGGGGCCCCTACGAGCAGTACTTC.

The chain joins TRBV6-4 to TRBJ1-6, with TRBD1 identical over 8 bases. The V and J ends lost 2 bases and 9 bases, in that order; junction bases with no gene match: 3. Looked up from germline, CDR1 is MRHNA and CDR2 is SNTAGT. The CDR3 spans 14 residues. The DNA for the CDR3 is TGTGCCAGCAGTGACGGACAGGGCGGTTCACCCCTCCACTTT. Its translation is CASSDGQGGSPLHF.

The gene calls are TRBV4-1 and TRBJ2-3; 13 bases line up with TRBD2. CDR1 is MGHRA and CDR2 is YSYEKL in the germline V gene. This CDR3 is 20 amino acids long. V shed 0 bases and J 0 bases; nucleotides not matched to a gene: 9. The CDR3 region is CASSQDRLAGGRHSTDTQYF. CDR3 nucleotides: TGCGCCAGCAGCCAAGATCGACTAGCGGGGGGCAGGCATAGCACAGATACGCAGTATTTT.

This clone was seen just once. This rearrangement joins TRBV7-9 to TRBJ2-5; 15 bases match TRBD2. CDR1 is SEHNR, CDR2 FQNEAQ, per germline (reference sequence). The CDR3 has 17 amino acids. J gave up 2 bases and V 5 bases, and 6 bases lay outside the gene matches. This CDR3 is CASSRGLAGGRQETQYF. DNA for the CDR3: TGTGCCAGCAGCCGCGGACTAGCGGGAGGGCGACAAGAGACCCAGTACTTC.

The chain has TRBV5-4 and TRBJ2-3, with 11 bases aligning to TRBD2. The CDR3 is 15 residues long. V shed 5 bases and J 6 bases; nucleotides not matched to a gene: 8. CDR1 is SGHNT and CDR2 is YYREEE in the germline V gene (reference sequence). This CDR3 is CASRPTSGVRDTQYF. The CDR3, as DNA: TGTGCCAGCAGACCGACTAGCGGGGTGCGGGATACGCAGTATTTT.